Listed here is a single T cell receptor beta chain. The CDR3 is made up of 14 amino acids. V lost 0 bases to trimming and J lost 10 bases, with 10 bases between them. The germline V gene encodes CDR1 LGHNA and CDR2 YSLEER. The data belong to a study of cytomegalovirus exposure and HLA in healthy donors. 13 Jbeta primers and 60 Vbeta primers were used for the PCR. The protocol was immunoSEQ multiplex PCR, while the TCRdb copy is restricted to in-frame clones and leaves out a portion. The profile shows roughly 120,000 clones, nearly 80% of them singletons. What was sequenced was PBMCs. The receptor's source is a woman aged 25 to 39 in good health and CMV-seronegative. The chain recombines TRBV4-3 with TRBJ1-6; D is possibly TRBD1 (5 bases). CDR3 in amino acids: CASSQDRVRSPLHF. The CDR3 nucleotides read TGCGCCAGCAGCCAAGACAGGGTCCGCTCACCCCTCCACTTT.